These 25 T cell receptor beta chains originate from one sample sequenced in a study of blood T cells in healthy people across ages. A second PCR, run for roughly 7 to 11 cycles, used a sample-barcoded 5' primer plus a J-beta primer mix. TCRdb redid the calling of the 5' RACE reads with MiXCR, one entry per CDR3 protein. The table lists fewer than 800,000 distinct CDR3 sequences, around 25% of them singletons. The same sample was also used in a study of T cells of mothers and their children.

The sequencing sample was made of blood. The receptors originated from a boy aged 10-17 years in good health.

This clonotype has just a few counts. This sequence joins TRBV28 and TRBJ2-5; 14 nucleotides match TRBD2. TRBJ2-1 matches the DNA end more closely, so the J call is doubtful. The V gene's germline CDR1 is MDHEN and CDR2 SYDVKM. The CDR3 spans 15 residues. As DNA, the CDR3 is TGTGCCACCAAAAGGACTAGCGGGAGGTCTGATGAGCAGTTCTTC. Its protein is CATKRTSGRSDEQFF.

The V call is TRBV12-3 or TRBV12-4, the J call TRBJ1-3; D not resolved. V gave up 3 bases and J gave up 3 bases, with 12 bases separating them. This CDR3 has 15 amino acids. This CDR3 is CASSFGEISGNTIYF. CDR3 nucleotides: TGTGCCAGCAGTTTTGGGGAAATAAGTGGAAACACCATATATTTT.

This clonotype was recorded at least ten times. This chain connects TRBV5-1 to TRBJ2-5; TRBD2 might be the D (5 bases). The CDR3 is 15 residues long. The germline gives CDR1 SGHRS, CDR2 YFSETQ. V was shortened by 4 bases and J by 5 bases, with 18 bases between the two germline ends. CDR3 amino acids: CASSPEGASIETQYF. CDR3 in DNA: TGCGCCAGCAGCCCCGAGGGTGCTAGCATCGAGACCCAGTACTTC.

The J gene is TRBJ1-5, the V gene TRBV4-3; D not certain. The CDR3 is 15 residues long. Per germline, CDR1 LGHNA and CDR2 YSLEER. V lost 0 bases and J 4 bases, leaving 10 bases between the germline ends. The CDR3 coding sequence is TGCGCCAGCAGCCAAGATTGGAGGAGAAATCAGCCCCAGCATTTT. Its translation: CASSQDWRRNQPQHF.

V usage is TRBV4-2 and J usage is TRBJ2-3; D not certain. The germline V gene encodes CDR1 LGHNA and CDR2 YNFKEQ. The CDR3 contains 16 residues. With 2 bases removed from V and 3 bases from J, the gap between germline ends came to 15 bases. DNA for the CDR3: TGTGCCAGCAGCCAAAGTCTTCTAGTGGCGACAGATACGCAGTATTTT. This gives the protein CASSQSLLVATDTQYF.

DNA for the CDR3: TGCAGTGCTAGTCCGGGGCTCCTCACAGATACGCAGTATTTT. Translation: CSASPGLLTDTQYF. J is TRBJ2-3 and V is TRBV20-1, with D tentatively TRBD1 or TRBD2 (5 bases each). Trimming removed 3 bases from V and 2 bases from J, with 12 bases in between. The CDR3 covers 14 residues. Germline V gene lookup returns CDR1 DFQATT and CDR2 SNEGSKA (reference sequence).

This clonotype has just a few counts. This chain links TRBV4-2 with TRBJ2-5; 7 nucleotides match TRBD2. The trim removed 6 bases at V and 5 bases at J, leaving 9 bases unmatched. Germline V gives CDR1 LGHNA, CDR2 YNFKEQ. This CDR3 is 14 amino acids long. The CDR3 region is CASRPVGGKETQYF. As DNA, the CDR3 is TGTGCCAGCAGGCCCGTGGGGGGGAAGGAGACCCAGTACTTC.

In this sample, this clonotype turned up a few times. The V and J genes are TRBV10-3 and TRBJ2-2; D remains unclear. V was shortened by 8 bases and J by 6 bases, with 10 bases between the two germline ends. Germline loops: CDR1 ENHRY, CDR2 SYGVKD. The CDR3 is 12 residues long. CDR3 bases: TGTGCCATCGGTGCTCTGGCCGGGGAGCTGTTTTTT. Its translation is CAIGALAGELFF.

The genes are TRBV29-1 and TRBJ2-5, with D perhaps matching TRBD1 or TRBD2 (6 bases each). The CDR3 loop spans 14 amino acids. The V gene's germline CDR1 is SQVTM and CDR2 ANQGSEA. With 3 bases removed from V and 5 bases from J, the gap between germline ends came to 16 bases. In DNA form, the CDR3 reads TGCAGCGTTGAGGGGCCAGGGGCGGGGGAGACCCAGTACTTC. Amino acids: CSVEGPGAGETQYF.

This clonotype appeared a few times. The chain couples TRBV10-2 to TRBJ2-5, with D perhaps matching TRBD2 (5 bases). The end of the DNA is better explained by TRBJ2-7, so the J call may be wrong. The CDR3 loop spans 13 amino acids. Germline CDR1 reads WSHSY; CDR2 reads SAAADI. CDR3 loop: CASSGTRVNEQYF. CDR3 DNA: TGCGCCAGCAGTGGGACGAGGGTGAACGAGCAGTACTTC.

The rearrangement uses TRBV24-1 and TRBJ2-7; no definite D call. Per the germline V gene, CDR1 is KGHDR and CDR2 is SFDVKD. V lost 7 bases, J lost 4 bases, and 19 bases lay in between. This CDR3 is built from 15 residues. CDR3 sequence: CATRGPRERSYEQYF. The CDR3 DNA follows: TGTGCCACCAGGGGTCCCAGAGAACGTAGTTACGAGCAGTACTTC.

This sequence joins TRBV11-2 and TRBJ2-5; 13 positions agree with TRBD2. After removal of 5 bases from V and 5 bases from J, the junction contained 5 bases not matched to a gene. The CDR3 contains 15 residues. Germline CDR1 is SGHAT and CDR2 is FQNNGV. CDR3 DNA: TGTGCCAGCAGCACTAGCGGGAGGGGTTCGGAGACCCAGTACTTC. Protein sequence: CASSTSGRGSETQYF.

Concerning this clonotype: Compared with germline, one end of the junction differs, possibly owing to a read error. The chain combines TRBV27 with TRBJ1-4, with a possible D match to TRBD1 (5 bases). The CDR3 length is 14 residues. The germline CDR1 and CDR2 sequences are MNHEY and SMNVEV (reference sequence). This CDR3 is CASSQPTENEKMFF. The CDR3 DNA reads TGTGCCAGCAGCCAACCGACAGAAAATGAAAAAATGTTTTTT. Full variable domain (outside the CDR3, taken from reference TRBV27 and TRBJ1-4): EAQVTQNPRYLITVTGKKLTVTCSQNMNHEYMSWYRQDPGLGLRQIYYSMNVEVTDKGDVPEGYKVSRKEKRNFPLILESPSPNQTSLYFCASSQPTENEKMFFGSGTQLSVL.

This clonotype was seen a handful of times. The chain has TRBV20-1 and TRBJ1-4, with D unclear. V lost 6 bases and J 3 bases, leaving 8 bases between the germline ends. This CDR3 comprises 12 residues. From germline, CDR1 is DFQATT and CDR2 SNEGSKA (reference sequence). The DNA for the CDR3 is TGCAGTGCCCGTGGGGCTAATGAAAAACTGTTTTTT. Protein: CSARGANEKLFF.

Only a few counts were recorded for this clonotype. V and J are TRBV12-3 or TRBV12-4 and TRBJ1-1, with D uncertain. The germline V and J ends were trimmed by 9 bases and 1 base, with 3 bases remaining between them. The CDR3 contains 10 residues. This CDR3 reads CASENTEAFF. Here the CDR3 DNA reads TGTGCCAGTGAGAACACTGAAGCTTTCTTT.

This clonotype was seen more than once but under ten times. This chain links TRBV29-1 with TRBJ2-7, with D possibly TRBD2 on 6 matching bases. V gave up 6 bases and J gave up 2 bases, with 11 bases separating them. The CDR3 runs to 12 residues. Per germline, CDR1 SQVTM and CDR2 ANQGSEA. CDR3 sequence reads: CSVGLSPYEQYF. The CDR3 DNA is TGCAGCGTCGGACTAAGCCCCTACGAGCAGTACTTC.

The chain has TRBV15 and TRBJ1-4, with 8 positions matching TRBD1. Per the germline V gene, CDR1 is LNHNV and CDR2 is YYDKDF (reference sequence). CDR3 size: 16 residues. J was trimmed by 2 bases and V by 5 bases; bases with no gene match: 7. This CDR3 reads CATSARQGTTNEKLFF. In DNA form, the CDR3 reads TGTGCCACCAGCGCTCGACAGGGGACTACTAATGAAAAACTGTTTTTT.

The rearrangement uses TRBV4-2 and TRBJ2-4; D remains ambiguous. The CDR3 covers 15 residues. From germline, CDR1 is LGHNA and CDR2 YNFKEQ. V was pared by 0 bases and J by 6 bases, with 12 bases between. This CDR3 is CASSQDGPSGNIQYF. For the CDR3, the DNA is TGTGCCAGCAGCCAAGACGGACCCTCGGGAAACATTCAGTACTTC.

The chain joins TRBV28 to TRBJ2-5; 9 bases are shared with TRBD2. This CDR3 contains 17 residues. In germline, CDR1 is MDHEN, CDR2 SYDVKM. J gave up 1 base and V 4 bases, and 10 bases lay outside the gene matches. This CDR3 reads CASSSIRRGRAQETQYF. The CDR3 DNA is TGTGCCAGCAGTTCCATTCGGCGCGGGAGGGCCCAAGAGACCCAGTACTTC. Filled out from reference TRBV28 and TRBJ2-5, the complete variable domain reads DVKVTQSSRYLVKRTGEKVFLECVQDMDHENMFWYRQDPGLGLRLIYFSYDVKMKEKGDIPEGYSVSREKKERFSLILESASTNQTSMYLCASSSIRRGRAQETQYFGPGTRLLVL.

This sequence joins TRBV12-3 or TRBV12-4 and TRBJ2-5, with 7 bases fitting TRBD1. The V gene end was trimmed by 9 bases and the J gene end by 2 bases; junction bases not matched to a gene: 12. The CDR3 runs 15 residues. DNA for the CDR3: TGTGCCAGTCCCAGACAGGGTGGAACACAAGAGACCCAGTACTTC. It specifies CASPRQGGTQETQYF.

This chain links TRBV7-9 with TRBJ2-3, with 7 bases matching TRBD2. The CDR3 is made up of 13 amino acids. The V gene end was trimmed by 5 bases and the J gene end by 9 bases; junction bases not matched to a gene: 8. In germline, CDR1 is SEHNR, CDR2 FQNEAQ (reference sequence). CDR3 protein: CASSARLAATQYF. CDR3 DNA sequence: TGTGCCAGCAGCGCTCGTCTAGCGGCAACGCAGTATTTT.

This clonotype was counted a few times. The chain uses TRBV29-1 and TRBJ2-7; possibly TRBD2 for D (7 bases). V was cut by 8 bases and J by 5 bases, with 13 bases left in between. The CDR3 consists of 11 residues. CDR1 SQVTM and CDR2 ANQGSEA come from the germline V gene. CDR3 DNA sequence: TGCAGCATAACAGGGAGGGACGAGCAGTACTTC. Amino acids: CSITGRDEQYF.

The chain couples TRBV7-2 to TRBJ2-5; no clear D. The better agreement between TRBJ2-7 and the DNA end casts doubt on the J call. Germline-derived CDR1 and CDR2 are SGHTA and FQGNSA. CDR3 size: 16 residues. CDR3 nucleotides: TGTGCCAGCAGCTTAGACTCGGGCAGTCCACCCTACGAGCAGTACTTC. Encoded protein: CASSLDSGSPPYEQYF.

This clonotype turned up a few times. Here the CDR3 reads CASSQDQTGSHTDTQYF. As DNA, the CDR3 is TGCGCCAGCAGCCAAGATCAAACGGGGAGCCACACAGATACGCAGTATTTT. The chain recombines TRBV4-3 with TRBJ2-3; D perhaps matches TRBD2 (5 bases). Germline CDR1 is LGHNA and CDR2 is YSLEER. The CDR3 has 17 amino acids. V was pared by 0 bases and J by 2 bases, with 15 bases between.

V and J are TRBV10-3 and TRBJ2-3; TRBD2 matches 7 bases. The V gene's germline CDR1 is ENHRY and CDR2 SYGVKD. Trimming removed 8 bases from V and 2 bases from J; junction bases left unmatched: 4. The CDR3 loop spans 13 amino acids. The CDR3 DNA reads TGTGCCATCGCTAGCGGAATCACAGATACGCAGTATTTT. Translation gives CAIASGITDTQYF.